Listed here is a single T cell receptor (beta chain). The antigen remains unidentified. The primer mix had 60 Vbeta and 13 Jbeta primers. Data came from immunoSEQ multiplex PCR; TCRdb stores just in-frame clones and leaves some out. The sample has about 140,000 clones, 70% to 90% seen once. Germline CDR1 reads SNHLY; CDR2 reads FYNNEI. The CDR3 runs to 13 residues. The V end was cut by 4 bases, the J end by 5 bases, with 11 bases between. This sample is part of a study of cytomegalovirus exposure and HLA in healthy donors. Study overall: Samples from HLA-typed donors yielded 65 million to 85 million unique TCRs in an early data release. Study-wide points: The study labeled about 160 TCR beta chains cytomegalovirus-associated. CMV serostatus was the only recorded immune exposure for donors.

The sequence was obtained from a man aged 45 to 65 in good health and CMV-seronegative. This sequence joins TRBV2 and TRBJ2-5, with D uncertain. Input material: PBMCs. The CDR3 region is CASSVETQETQYF. Here the CDR3 DNA reads TGTGCCAGCAGTGTCGAGACTCAGGAGACCCAGTACTTC.